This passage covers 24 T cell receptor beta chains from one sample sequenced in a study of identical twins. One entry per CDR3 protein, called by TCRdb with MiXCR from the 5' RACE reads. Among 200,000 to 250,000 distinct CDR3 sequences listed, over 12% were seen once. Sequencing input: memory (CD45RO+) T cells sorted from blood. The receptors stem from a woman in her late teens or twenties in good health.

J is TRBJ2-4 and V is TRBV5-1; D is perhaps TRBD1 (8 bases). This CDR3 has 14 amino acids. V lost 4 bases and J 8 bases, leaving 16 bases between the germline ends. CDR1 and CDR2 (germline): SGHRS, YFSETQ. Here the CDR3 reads CASSNGQGGYIQYF. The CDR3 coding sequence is TGCGCCAGCAGCAACGGACAGGGAGGGTACATTCAGTACTTC.

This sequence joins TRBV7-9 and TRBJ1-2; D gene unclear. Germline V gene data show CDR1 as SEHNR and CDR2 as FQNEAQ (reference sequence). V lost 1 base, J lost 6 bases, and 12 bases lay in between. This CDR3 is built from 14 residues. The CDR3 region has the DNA TGTGCCAGCAGCTTAGACGGGAGGCCCCATGGCTACACCTTC. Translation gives CASSLDGRPHGYTF. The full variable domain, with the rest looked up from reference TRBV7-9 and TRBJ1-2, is DTGVSQNPRHKITKRGQNVTFRCDPISEHNRLYWYRQTLGQGPEFLTYFQNEAQLEKSRLLSDRFSAERPKGSFSTLEIQRTEQGDSAMYLCASSLDGRPHGYTFGSGTRLTVV.

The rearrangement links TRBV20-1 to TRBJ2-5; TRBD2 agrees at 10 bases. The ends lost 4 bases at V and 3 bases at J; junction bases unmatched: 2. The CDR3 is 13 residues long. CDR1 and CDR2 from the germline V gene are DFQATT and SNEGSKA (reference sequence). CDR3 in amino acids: CSATSGRKETQYF. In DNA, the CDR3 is TGCAGTGCTACTAGCGGGAGAAAAGAGACCCAGTACTTC.

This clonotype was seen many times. The CDR3 DNA is TGTGCCAGCAGTTACCGCGCGCACGGGGGGGAAAAACTGTTTTTT. Translated: CASSYRAHGGEKLFF. The V call is TRBV12-3 or TRBV12-4, the J call TRBJ1-4, with a weak D call TRBD1 (5 bases). This CDR3 comprises 15 residues. V lost 4 bases to trimming and J lost 8 bases, with 17 bases between them.

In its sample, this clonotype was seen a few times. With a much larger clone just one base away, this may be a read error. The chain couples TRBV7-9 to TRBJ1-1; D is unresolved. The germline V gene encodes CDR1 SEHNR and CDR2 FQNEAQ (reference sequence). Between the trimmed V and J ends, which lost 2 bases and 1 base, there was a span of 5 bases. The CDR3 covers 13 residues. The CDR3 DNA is TGTGCCAGCAGCTTACACGGGAACACTGAAGCTTTCTTT. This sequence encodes CASSLHGNTEAFF.

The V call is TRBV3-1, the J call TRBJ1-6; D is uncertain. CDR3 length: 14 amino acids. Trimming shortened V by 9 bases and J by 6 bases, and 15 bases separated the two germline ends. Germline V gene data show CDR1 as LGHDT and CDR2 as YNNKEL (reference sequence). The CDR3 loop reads CASRIKAPNSPLHF. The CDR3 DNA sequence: TGTGCCAGTCGTATCAAGGCTCCTAATTCACCCCTCCACTTT. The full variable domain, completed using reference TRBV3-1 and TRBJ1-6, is DTAVSQTPKYLVTQMGNDKSIKCEQNLGHDTMYWYKQDSKKFLKIMFSYNNKELIINETVPNRFSPKSPDKAHLNLHINSLELGDSAVYFCASRIKAPNSPLHFGNGTRLTVT.

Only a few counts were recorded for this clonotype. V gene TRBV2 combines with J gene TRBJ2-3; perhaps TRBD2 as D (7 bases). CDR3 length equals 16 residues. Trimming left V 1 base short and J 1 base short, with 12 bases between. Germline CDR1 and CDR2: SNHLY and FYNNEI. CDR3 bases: TGTGCCAGCAGTGAAGTAGGGGGGGGAGGCACAGATACGCAGTATTTT. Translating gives CASSEVGGGGTDTQYF.

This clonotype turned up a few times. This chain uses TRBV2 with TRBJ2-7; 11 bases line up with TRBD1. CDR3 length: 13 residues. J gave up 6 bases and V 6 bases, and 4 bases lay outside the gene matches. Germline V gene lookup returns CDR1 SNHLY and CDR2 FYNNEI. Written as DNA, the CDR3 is TGTGCCAGCAGGGACAGGGGGCGGCTCGAGCAGTACTTC. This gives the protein CASRDRGRLEQYF.

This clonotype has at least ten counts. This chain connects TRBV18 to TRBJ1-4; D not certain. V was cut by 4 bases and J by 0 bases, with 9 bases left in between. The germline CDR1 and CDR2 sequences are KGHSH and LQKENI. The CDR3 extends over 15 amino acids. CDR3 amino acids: CASSRDGATNEKLFF. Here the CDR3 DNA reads TGTGCCAGCTCACGCGACGGCGCAACTAATGAAAAACTGTTTTTT.

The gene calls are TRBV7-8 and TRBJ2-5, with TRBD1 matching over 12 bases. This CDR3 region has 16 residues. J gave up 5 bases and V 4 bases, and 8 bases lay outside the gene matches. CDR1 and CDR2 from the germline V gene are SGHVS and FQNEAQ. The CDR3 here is CASSSPGQGAGETQYF. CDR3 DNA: TGTGCCAGCAGCTCCCCGGGACAGGGGGCTGGGGAGACCCAGTACTTC.

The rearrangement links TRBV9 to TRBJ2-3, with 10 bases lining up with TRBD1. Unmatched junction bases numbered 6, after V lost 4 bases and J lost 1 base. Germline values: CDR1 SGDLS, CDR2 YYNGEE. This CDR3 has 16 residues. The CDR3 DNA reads TGTGCCAGCAGCCTGGGGGGGACAGGGGGCACAGATACGCAGTATTTT. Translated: CASSLGGTGGTDTQYF.

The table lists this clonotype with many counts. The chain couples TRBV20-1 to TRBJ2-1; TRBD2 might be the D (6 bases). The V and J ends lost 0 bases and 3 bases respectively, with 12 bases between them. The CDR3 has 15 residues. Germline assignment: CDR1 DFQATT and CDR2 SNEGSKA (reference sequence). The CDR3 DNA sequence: TGCAGTGCTAGAGATCCGGGACTCGACTACAATGAGCAGTTCTTC. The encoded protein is CSARDPGLDYNEQFF.

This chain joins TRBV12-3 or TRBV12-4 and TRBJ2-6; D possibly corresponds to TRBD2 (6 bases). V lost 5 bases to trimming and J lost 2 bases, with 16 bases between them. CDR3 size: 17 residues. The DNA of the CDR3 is TGTGCCAGCAGTGCTGGAGGGCCTGGTACTGGGGCCAACGTCCTGACTTTC. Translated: CASSAGGPGTGANVLTF.

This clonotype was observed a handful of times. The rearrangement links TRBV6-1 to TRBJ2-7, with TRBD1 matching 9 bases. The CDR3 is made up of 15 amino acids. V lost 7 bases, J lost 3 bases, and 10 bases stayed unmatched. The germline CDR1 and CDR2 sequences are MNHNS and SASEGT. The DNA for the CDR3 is TGTGCCAGCATCGACTTCGGGACAGGGATCTACGAGCAGTACTTC. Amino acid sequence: CASIDFGTGIYEQYF.

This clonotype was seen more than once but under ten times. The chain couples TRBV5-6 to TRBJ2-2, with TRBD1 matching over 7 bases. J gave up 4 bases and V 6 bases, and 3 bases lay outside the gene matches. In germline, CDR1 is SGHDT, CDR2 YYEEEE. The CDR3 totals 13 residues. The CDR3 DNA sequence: TGTGCCAGCACCCGGACAGGCACCGGGGAGCTGTTTTTT. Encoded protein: CASTRTGTGELFF.

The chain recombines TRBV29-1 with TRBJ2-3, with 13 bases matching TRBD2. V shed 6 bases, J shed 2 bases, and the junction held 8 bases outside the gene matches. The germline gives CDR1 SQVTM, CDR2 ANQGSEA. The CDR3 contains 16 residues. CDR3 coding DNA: TGCAGCGTCTCCGGACTAGCGGGAGCACACACAGATACGCAGTATTTT. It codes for CSVSGLAGAHTDTQYF.

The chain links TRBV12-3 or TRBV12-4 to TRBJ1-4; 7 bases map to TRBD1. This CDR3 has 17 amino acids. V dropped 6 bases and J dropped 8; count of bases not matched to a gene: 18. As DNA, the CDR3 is TGTGCCAGCAGGATTTTGGGCCCCGGGACAGCAAGGGAAAAACTGTTTTTT. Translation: CASRILGPGTAREKLFF.

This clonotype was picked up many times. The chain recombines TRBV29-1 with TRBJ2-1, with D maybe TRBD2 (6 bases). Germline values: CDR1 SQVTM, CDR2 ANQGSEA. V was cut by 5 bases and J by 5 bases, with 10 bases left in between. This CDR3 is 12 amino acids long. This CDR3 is CSVKSGHNEQFF. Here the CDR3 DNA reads TGCAGCGTTAAGAGCGGGCACAATGAGCAGTTCTTC.

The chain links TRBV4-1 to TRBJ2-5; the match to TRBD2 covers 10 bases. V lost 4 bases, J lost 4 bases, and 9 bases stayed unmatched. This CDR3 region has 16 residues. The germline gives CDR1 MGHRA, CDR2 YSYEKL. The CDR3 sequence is CASSPGLAAGRETQYF. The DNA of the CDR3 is TGCGCCAGCAGCCCCGGACTAGCGGCGGGGCGAGAGACCCAGTACTTC.

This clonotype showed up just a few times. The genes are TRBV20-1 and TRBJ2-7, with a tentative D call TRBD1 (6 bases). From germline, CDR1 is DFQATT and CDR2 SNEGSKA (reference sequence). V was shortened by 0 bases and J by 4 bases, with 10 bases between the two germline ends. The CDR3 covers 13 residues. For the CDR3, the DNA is TGCAGTGCTAGAGATAACAGGGAATACGAGCAGTACTTC. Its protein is CSARDNREYEQYF.

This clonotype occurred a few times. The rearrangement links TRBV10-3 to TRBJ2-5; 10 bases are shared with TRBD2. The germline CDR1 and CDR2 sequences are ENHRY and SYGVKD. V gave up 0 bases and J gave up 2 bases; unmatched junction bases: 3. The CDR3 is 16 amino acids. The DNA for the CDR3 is TGTGCCATCAGTGAGTCGCCTAGCGGGGGTCAAGAGACCCAGTACTTC. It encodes CAISESPSGGQETQYF.

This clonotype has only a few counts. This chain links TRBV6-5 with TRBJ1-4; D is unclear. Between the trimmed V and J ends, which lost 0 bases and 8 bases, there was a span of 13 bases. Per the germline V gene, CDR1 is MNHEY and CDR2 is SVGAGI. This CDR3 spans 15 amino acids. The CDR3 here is CASSYSAGNQEKLFF. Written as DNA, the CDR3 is TGTGCCAGCAGTTACTCAGCGGGTAATCAGGAAAAACTGTTTTTT.

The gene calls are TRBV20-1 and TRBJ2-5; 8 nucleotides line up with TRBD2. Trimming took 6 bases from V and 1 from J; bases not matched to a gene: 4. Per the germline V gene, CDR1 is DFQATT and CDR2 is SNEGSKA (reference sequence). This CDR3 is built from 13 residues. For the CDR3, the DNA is TGCAGTGCCGCGCGGGGGGCCCAAGAGACCCAGTACTTC. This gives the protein CSAARGAQETQYF.

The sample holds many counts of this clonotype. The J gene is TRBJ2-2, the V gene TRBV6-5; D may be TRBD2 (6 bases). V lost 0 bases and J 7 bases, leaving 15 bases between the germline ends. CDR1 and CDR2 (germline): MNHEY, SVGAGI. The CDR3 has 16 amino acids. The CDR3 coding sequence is TGTGCCAGCAGTTACTCGGGCGGGGCTACTAACGGGGAGCTGTTTTTT. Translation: CASSYSGGATNGELFF.